This passage covers 28 T cell receptor beta chains from one sample sequenced in a study of control samples from healthy donors and cancer patients. Sequencing used immunoSEQ multiplex PCR; TCRdb keeps in-frame clones, though not all of them. The table has about 170,000 clones, around 93% seen once. The sequenced material came from blood. The receptors were sampled from a woman aged 60 to 75 in good health.

The chain combines TRBV5-6 with TRBJ2-2; weak D call: TRBD1 (5 bases). The V end lost 0 bases, the J end lost 5 bases, and 20 bases lay between the germline ends. Germline assignment: CDR1 SGHDT and CDR2 YYEEEE. The CDR3 runs 18 residues. The CDR3 spells CASSLEGSRGLRTGELFF. In DNA form, the CDR3 reads TGTGCCAGCAGCTTGGAGGGCTCAAGGGGTCTGAGAACCGGGGAGCTGTTTTTT.

The gene calls are TRBV11-2 and TRBJ2-2; D ambiguous. Trimming removed 1 base at V and 6 bases at J, with 6 bases between. The CDR3 contains 13 residues. Germline lookup yields CDR1 SGHAT and CDR2 FQNNGV. CDR3 DNA sequence: TGTGCCAGCAGCTTAGCTGGCCCCGGGGAGCTGTTTTTT. It is translated as CASSLAGPGELFF.

This clone was seen just once. The J gene is TRBJ2-2, the V gene TRBV7-8, with TRBD1 identical over 7 bases. J gave up 5 bases and V 2 bases, and 5 bases lay outside the gene matches. CDR1 is SGHVS, CDR2 FQNEAQ, per germline. The CDR3 has 15 residues. Here the CDR3 reads CASSLRTGSTGELFF. CDR3 coding DNA: TGTGCCAGCAGCTTACGGACAGGATCGACCGGGGAGCTGTTTTTT.

The chain joins TRBV18 to TRBJ1-1; D gene uncertain. From germline, CDR1 is KGHSH and CDR2 LQKENI. This CDR3 contains 14 residues. V was shortened by 5 bases and J by 3 bases, with 13 bases between the two germline ends. The CDR3 coding sequence is TGTGCCAGCTCAGAAACCGAGGGTGACACTGAAGCTTTCTTT. Protein product: CASSETEGDTEAFF.

The rearrangement uses TRBV20-1 and TRBJ1-2, with 11 positions matching TRBD1. CDR3 size: 13 residues. Germline values: CDR1 DFQATT, CDR2 SNEGSKA (reference sequence). V trimming: 3 bases; J trimming: 6 bases; junction bases outside the gene matches: 3. The chain's CDR3 is CSASRTGGHGYTF. CDR3 nucleotide sequence: TGCAGTGCTAGTCGGACAGGGGGCCATGGCTACACCTTC.

This sequence joins TRBV7-6 and TRBJ2-5; 7 bases agree with TRBD1. Trimming removed 3 bases from V and 4 bases from J; junction bases left unmatched: 11. Germline V gene data show CDR1 as SGHVS and CDR2 as FNYEAQ. This CDR3 region has 16 residues. CDR3 residues: CASSLITDRRRETQYF. In DNA form, the CDR3 reads TGTGCCAGCAGCTTGATAACGGACAGGAGGCGAGAGACCCAGTACTTC.

This chain links TRBV5-1 with TRBJ2-1; D gene uncertain. Germline CDR1 reads SGHRS; CDR2 reads YFSETQ. The CDR3 covers 14 residues. V was trimmed by 6 bases and J by 10 bases, leaving 20 bases between them. CDR3: CASTPSGYPGEQFF. CDR3 nucleotides: TGCGCCAGCACCCCAAGTGGGTACCCTGGAGAGCAGTTCTTC. Combining the CDR3 with reference TRBV5-1 and TRBJ2-1 gives the whole variable domain KAGVTQTPRYLIKTRGQQVTLSCSPISGHRSVSWYQQTPGQGLQFLFEYFSETQRNKGNFPGRFSGRQFSNSRSEMNVSTLELGDSALYLCASTPSGYPGEQFFGPGTRLTVL.

The rearrangement joins TRBV7-9 to TRBJ1-4, with 7 bases lining up with TRBD1. V lost 3 bases, J lost 4 bases, and 5 bases stayed unmatched. Germline-derived CDR1 and CDR2 are SEHNR and FQNEAQ (reference sequence). This CDR3 is built from 15 residues. CDR3 residues: CASSLRQGYNEKLFF. The CDR3, as DNA: TGTGCCAGCAGCTTGCGACAGGGTTATAATGAAAAACTGTTTTTT.

The chain links TRBV6-5 to TRBJ1-1; D is undetermined. Trimming removed 8 bases from V and 3 bases from J, with 10 bases in between. Germline V gene lookup returns CDR1 MNHEY and CDR2 SVGAGI. CDR3 length: 12 residues. CDR3 bases: TGTGCCAGCCGGAACCCTGACACTGAAGCTTTCTTT. Translation: CASRNPDTEAFF.

V gene TRBV6-5 combines with J gene TRBJ1-2; TRBD1 matches 9 bases. V lost 4 bases to trimming and J lost 8 bases; unmatched junction nucleotides: 11. Germline V gene sequence: CDR1 MNHEY, CDR2 SVGAGI. CDR3 size: 15 residues. CDR3 sequence: CASSSRPGTGYGYTF. CDR3 nucleotide sequence: TGTGCCAGCAGTTCGCGACCAGGGACAGGGTACGGCTACACCTTC.

This clone showed up just once. V is TRBV2 and J is TRBJ1-2; 10 nucleotides align to TRBD1. V lost 4 bases to trimming and J lost 6 bases; unmatched junction nucleotides: 11. The CDR3 runs 16 residues. Germline values: CDR1 SNHLY, CDR2 FYNNEI. The CDR3 DNA is TGTGCCAGCAGTGGAGACAGGGGGCTTTTCTTGAATGGCTACACCTTC. This sequence encodes CASSGDRGLFLNGYTF.

The V and J genes are TRBV6-5 and TRBJ2-5; tentative D call: TRBD2 (6 bases). V shed 0 bases and J shed 2 bases, with 10 bases lying between them. The CDR3 is made up of 15 amino acids. Germline loops: CDR1 MNHEY, CDR2 SVGAGI. The CDR3 region is CASSYSGLYQETQYF. The CDR3 DNA sequence: TGTGCCAGCAGTTACTCGGGACTCTATCAAGAGACCCAGTACTTC.

The CDR3 DNA reads TGTGCCAGCAGTGAAGGGCAGGGGGGTCAGCCCCAGCATTTT. The encoded protein is CASSEGQGGQPQHF. V usage is TRBV6-1 and J usage is TRBJ1-5; 7 bases are a match to TRBD1. Germline CDR1 is MNHNS and CDR2 is SASEGT. The CDR3 sequence is 14 residues long. Trimming at V came to 1 base and at J to 6 bases, leaving 3 bases not matched to a gene.

The chain couples TRBV7-2 to TRBJ2-1, with D perhaps matching TRBD2 (7 bases). Germline CDR1 SGHTA, CDR2 FQGNSA. Trimming took 5 bases from V and 0 from J, leaving 11 bases between them. There are 15 residues in the CDR3. This CDR3 is CASSRRGASYNEQFF. CDR3 nucleotides: TGTGCCAGCAGCCGTCGGGGGGCCTCCTACAATGAGCAGTTCTTC.

The chain combines TRBV18 with TRBJ1-5; D is unclear. This CDR3 spans 14 amino acids. Germline V gives CDR1 KGHSH, CDR2 LQKENI. The V and J ends lost 1 base and 2 bases respectively, with 6 bases between them. CDR3 DNA: TGTGCCAGCTCACCACTTAGTGGCAATCAGCCCCAGCATTTT. As protein: CASSPLSGNQPQHF.

V gene TRBV10-3 combines with J gene TRBJ1-5, with D maybe TRBD1 (5 bases). CDR3 length: 13 residues. V lost 10 bases, J lost 7 bases, and 17 bases lay in between. Germline CDR1 is ENHRY and CDR2 is SYGVKD. The CDR3 sequence: CASTGNRDQPQHF. CDR3 DNA: TGTGCCAGCACCGGGAACCGGGACCAGCCCCAGCATTTT.

This chain connects TRBV2 to TRBJ1-1, with a tentative D call TRBD1 (5 bases). The CDR3 extends over 15 amino acids. The germline V gene encodes CDR1 SNHLY and CDR2 FYNNEI. The V gene lost 6 bases and the J gene lost 0 bases, with 14 bases spanning the gap. CDR3 region: CASRGRGFLNTEAFF. DNA for the CDR3: TGTGCCAGCAGGGGTAGGGGTTTCCTGAACACTGAAGCTTTCTTT.

The chain couples TRBV4-1 to TRBJ1-1, with D hard to call. V gave up 4 bases and J gave up 0 bases, with 15 bases separating them. The CDR3 contains 16 residues. Germline loops: CDR1 MGHRA, CDR2 YSYEKL. CDR3 DNA: TGCGCCAGCAGCCCGTCGGTCCCCCTGCTGAACACTGAAGCTTTCTTT. As protein: CASSPSVPLLNTEAFF.

The V and J genes are TRBV18 and TRBJ1-3; TRBD1 aligns across 10 bases. Trimming took 5 bases from V and 2 from J; bases not matched to a gene: 3. Germline V gene data show CDR1 as KGHSH and CDR2 as LQKENI. The CDR3 spans 15 residues. Here the CDR3 DNA reads TGTGCCAGCTCAGCCGGGACAGGGGCTGGAAACACCATATATTTT. Its translation: CASSAGTGAGNTIYF.

The V and J genes are TRBV12-5 and TRBJ2-1; 9 bases line up with TRBD2. CDR3 length equals 15 residues. The V segment lost 7 bases and the J segment 6 bases; nucleotides outside the gene matches: 10. Per the germline V gene, CDR1 is LGHNT and CDR2 is FRNRAP. The CDR3 sequence is CASAQPSGDRNEQFF. CDR3 nucleotide sequence: TGTGCTAGTGCCCAACCTAGCGGGGACCGCAATGAGCAGTTCTTC.

The rearrangement uses TRBV4-3 and TRBJ1-6, with TRBD1 matching 8 bases. V was pared by 4 bases and J by 12 bases, with 14 bases of the junction left unmatched. The CDR3 sequence is 16 residues long. Germline V gene sequence: CDR1 LGHNA, CDR2 YSLEER. The chain's CDR3 is CASSRSYGQGRGPLHF. The CDR3 nucleotides read TGCGCCAGCAGCCGGTCATATGGACAGGGACGCGGACCCCTCCACTTT.

CDR3 sequence reads: CASIPTGDYEQYF. DNA for the CDR3: TGTGCCAGCATCCCCACCGGGGACTACGAGCAGTACTTC. The chain carries TRBV6-2 or TRBV6-3 and TRBJ2-7, with D perhaps TRBD2 (5 bases). Germline V CDR1 and CDR2: MNHEY, SVGEGT. The CDR3 consists of 13 residues. The V and J ends lost 7 bases and 3 bases respectively, with 13 bases between them.

The chain employs TRBV30 and TRBJ2-7, with TRBD1 matching 8 bases. The germline V gene encodes CDR1 GTSNPN and CDR2 SVGIG (reference sequence). CDR3 length equals 14 residues. Trimming cost V 4 bases and J 3 bases; bases outside gene matches: 8. The DNA for the CDR3 is TGTGCCTGGACATACGGGACAGGCATCTACGAGCAGTACTTC. Encoded protein: CAWTYGTGIYEQYF.

This chain links TRBV10-2 with TRBJ2-7; possibly TRBD2 for D (6 bases). Deletions cut 6 bases from V and 4 bases from J, with 19 bases between. The germline gives CDR1 WSHSY, CDR2 SAAADI. The CDR3 is 15 residues long. CDR3 in DNA: TGCGCCAGCAGGGTCGCCGGAGGGGACCCTTACGAGCAGTACTTC. It is translated as CASRVAGGDPYEQYF.

This chain connects TRBV9 to TRBJ2-3; D could derive from TRBD1 or TRBD2 (6 bases each). The germline V gene encodes CDR1 SGDLS and CDR2 YYNGEE. The CDR3 length is 17 residues. The ends were cut back, 0 bases at V and 4 bases at J, with 18 bases in the middle. The CDR3, as DNA: TGTGCCAGCAGCGTAGTAACGGGGGCCTCCGACCCAGATACGCAGTATTTT. Protein sequence: CASSVVTGASDPDTQYF.

The rearrangement uses TRBV30 and TRBJ1-1; weak D call: TRBD1 (5 bases). Germline V CDR1 and CDR2: GTSNPN, SVGIG (reference sequence). With 7 bases removed from V and 0 bases from J, the gap between germline ends came to 15 bases. The CDR3 spans 14 residues. The CDR3 nucleotides are TGTGCCTCCCAACCGACAGCCTTGAACACTGAAGCTTTCTTT. Amino acid sequence: CASQPTALNTEAFF.

The J gene is TRBJ1-1, the V gene TRBV19; a possible D gene is TRBD1 (6 bases). CDR3 length equals 14 residues. Trimming left V 0 bases short and J 3 bases short, with 8 bases between. Looked up from germline, CDR1 is LNHDA and CDR2 is SQIVND (reference sequence). Here the CDR3 reads CASSIEAGDTEAFF. Here the CDR3 DNA reads TGTGCCAGTAGTATAGAGGCAGGGGACACTGAAGCTTTCTTT.

The chain uses TRBV7-8 and TRBJ2-2; 9 bases line up with TRBD1. The CDR3 has 16 amino acids. CDR1 and CDR2 from the germline V gene are SGHVS and FQNEAQ. With 6 bases clipped from V and 0 bases from J, the junction kept 5 bases outside the gene matches. The CDR3 sequence: CASRGQGSSNTGELFF. The CDR3 DNA is TGTGCCAGCAGGGGACAGGGTTCGTCGAACACCGGGGAGCTGTTTTTT.